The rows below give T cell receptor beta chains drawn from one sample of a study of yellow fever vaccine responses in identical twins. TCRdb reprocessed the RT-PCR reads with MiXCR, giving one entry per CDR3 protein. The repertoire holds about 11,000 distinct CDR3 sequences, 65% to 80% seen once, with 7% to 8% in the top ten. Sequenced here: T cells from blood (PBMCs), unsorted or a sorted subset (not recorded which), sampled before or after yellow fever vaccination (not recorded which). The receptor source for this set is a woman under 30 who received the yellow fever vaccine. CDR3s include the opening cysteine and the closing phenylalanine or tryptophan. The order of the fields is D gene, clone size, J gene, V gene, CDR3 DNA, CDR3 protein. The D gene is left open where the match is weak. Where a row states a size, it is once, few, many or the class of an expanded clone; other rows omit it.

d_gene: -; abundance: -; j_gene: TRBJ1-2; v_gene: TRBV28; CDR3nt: TGTGCCAGCAATCCAGTTGGGAACTATGGCTACACCTTC; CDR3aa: CASNPVGNYGYTF
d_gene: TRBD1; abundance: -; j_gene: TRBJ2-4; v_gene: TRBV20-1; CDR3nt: TGCAGTGCTAGAGGGGACAGACTAGCCAAAAACATTCAGTACTTC; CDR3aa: CSARGDRLAKNIQYF
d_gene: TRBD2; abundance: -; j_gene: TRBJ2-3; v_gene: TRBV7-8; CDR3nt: TGTGCCAGCAGCTTCGCAGCGGGGGGAAACACAGATACGCAGTATTTT; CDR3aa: CASSFAAGGNTDTQYF
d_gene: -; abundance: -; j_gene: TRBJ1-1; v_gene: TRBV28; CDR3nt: TGTGCCAGCAGTTTTCAGGGAGCTTACACTGAAGCTTTCTTT; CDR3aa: CASSFQGAYTEAFF
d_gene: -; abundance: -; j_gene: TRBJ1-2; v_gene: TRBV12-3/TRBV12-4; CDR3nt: TGTGCCAGCAGTTTAGGTAGCAACTATGGCTACACCTTC; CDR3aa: CASSLGSNYGYTF
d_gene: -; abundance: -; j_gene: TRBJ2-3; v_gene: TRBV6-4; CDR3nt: TGTGCCAGCAGTGACGGGGCAGGGGGCACAGATACGCAGTATTTT; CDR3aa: CASSDGAGGTDTQYF
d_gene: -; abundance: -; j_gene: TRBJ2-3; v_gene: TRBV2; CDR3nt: TGTGCCAGCAAACAGGAACTCCCGACCCACCCCACAGATACGCAGTATTTT; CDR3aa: CASKQELPTHPTDTQYF
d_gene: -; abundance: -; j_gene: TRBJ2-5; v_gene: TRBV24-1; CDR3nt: TGTGCCACCAGTGATTACGGATACGAAGAGACCCAGTACTTC; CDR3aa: CATSDYGYEETQYF
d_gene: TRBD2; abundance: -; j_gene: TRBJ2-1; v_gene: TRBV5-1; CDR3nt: TGCGCCAGCAGCTCCACGGGAGGCCCCTACAATGAGCAGTTCTTC; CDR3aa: CASSSTGGPYNEQFF
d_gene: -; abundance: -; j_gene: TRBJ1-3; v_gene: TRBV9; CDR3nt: TGTGCCAGCAGCCCCGGAAACACCATATATTTT; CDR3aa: CASSPGNTIYF
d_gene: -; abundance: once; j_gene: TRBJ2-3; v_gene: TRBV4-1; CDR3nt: TGCGCCAGCAGCCAAAAACTCCTAGGGGTAGATACGCAGTATTTT; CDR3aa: CASSQKLLGVDTQYF
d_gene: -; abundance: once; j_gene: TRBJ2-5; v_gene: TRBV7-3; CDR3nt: TGTGCCAGCAGCTTAGGTACGGGCCACCAAGAGACCCAGTACTTC; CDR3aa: CASSLGTGHQETQYF
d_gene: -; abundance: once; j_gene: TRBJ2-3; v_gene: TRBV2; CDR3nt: TGTGCCAGCAGTGACTTCGGCCAGACGGATACGCAGTATTTT; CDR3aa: CASSDFGQTDTQYF
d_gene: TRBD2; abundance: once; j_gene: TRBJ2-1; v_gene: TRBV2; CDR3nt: TGTGCCAGCAGTGACATCCTAGCGGGGAAGAATGAGCAGTTCTTC; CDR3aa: CASSDILAGKNEQFF
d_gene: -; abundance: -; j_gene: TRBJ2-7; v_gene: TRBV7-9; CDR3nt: TGTGCCAGCAGCCCGGGACATCGCTCCTACGAGCAGTACTTC; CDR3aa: CASSPGHRSYEQYF
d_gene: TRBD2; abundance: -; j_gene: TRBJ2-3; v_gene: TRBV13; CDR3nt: TGTGCCAGCAGCCTGACTAGCGGGAGCCACACAGATACGCAGTATTTT; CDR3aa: CASSLTSGSHTDTQYF
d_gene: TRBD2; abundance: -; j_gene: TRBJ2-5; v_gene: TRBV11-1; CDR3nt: TGTGCCAGCAGCTTAGCTAGCGGGGAACGGGAGACCCAGTACTTC; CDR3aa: CASSLASGERETQYF
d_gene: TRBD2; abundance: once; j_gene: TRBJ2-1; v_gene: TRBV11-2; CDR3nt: TGTGCCAGCAGCTTAGTGGGACTAGCGGGGGGGTACAATGAGCAGTTCTTC; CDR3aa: CASSLVGLAGGYNEQFF
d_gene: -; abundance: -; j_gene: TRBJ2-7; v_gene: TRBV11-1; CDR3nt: TGTGCCAGCATCGACCGGGACACCTCCTACGAGCAGTACTTC; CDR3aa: CASIDRDTSYEQYF
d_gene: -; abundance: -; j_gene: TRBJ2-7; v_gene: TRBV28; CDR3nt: TGTGCCAGCAGTTCGGGACGGATCTACGAGCAGTACTTC; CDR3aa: CASSSGRIYEQYF
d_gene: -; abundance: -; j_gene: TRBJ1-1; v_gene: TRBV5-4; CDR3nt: TGTGCCAGCAGCTTGGAAAGGGTAAAGAACACTGAAGCTTTCTTT; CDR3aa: CASSLERVKNTEAFF
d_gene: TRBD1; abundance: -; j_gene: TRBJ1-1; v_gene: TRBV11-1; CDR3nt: TGTGCCAGCAGCTTAGCGCGGGGACAGTCTATGGTTCAAGACACTGAAGCTTTCTTT; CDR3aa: CASSLARGQSMVQDTEAFF
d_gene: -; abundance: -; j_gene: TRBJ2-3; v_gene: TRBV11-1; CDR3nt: TGTGCCAGCAGCCTCGGGCGGGGACAAGAAGATACGCAGTATTTT; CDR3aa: CASSLGRGQEDTQYF
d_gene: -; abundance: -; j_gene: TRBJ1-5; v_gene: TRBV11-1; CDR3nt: TGTGCCAGCAGCTTAGGTGGGTCGGAGGTGCTGGCCCAGCATTTT; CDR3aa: CASSLGGSEVLAQHF
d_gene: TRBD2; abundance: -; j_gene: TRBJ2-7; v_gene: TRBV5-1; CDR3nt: TGCGCCAGCAGCTCTACTAGCGGGAGGGCCGATTATGGCTACGAGCAGTACTTC; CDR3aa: CASSSTSGRADYGYEQYF
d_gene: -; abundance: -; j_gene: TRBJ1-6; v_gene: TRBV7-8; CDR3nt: TGTGCCAGCAGCTTATCACGACCAATTAATTCACCCCTCCACTTT; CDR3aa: CASSLSRPINSPLHF